Shown below are 21 T cell receptor beta chains from a single sample sequenced in a study of CD39 and CD103 CD8 tumor-infiltrating T cells. TCRdb's table, derived via immunoSEQ multiplex PCR, lists solely in-frame clones and lacks some. The sample records 1,400 or so clones, 55% being singletons. Material for sequencing was CD39- CD103+ CD8+ T cells sorted from the tumor. Documented subset: CD103+CD39- single-positive CD45RA- CD8 T cells. All receptors come from a human donor with head and neck squamous cell carcinoma.

The chain joins TRBV28 to TRBJ2-7, with a weak D call TRBD1 (5 bases). Germline V gene sequence: CDR1 MDHEN, CDR2 SYDVKM. Trimming shortened V by 3 bases and J by 5 bases, and 20 bases separated the two germline ends. The CDR3 loop spans 16 amino acids. CDR3 in DNA: TGTGCCAGCAGTTTCTTACTGGGGCGAAGGTTCCACGAGCAGTACTTC. Its protein product is CASSFLLGRRFHEQYF. Variable domain in full (rest from reference TRBV28 and TRBJ2-7): DVKVTQSSRYLVKRTGEKVFLECVQDMDHENMFWYRQDPGLGLRLIYFSYDVKMKEKGDIPEGYSVSREKKERFSLILESASTNQTSMYLCASSFLLGRRFHEQYFGPGTRLTVT.

This clone was counted between two and nine times. V usage is TRBV9 and J usage is TRBJ1-2, with 9 nucleotides matching TRBD1. V gave up 6 bases and J gave up 0 bases; unmatched junction bases: 12. Germline V gene lookup returns CDR1 SGDLS and CDR2 YYNGEE. The CDR3 is made up of 17 amino acids. DNA for the CDR3: TGTGCCAGCACCAGGGGGACAGGGCTTTTAACTAACTATGGCTACACCTTC. Translated: CASTRGTGLLTNYGYTF. The variable domain in full, completed from reference TRBV9 and TRBJ1-2, reads DSGVTQTPKHLITATGQRVTLRCSPRSGDLSVYWYQQSLDQGLQFLIQYYNGEERAKGNILERFSAQQFPDLHSELNLSSLELGDSALYFCASTRGTGLLTNYGYTFGSGTRLTVV.

DNA for the CDR3: TGTGCCAGCAGTTTATGGCAGGGGAAAGAGACCCAGTACTTC. This codes for CASSLWQGKETQYF. V and J are TRBV28 and TRBJ2-5; tentatively, D is TRBD1 (6 bases). V lost 0 bases, J lost 3 bases, and 8 bases lay in between. The CDR3 is 14 amino acids. Germline CDR1 MDHEN, CDR2 SYDVKM.

The CDR3 is CASSQKSPLDEQYF. The CDR3 coding sequence is TGCGCCAGCAGCCAAAAGAGCCCGTTAGACGAGCAGTACTTC. The chain couples TRBV4-1 to TRBJ2-7; no clear D gene. Between the trimmed V and J ends, which lost 2 bases and 5 bases, there was a span of 13 bases. The CDR3 is 14 amino acids. The V gene's germline CDR1 is MGHRA and CDR2 YSYEKL.

This clone was seen a few times. The rearrangement joins TRBV30 to TRBJ2-1, with D tentatively TRBD1 (5 bases). This CDR3 comprises 16 residues. The germline CDR1 and CDR2 sequences are GTSNPN and SVGIG (reference sequence). V was pared by 0 bases and J by 0 bases, with 12 bases between. CDR3 bases: TGTGCCTGGAGTGTACAGGTGGGGTTCTCCTACAATGAGCAGTTCTTC. Encoded protein: CAWSVQVGFSYNEQFF.

The chain links TRBV10-3 to TRBJ1-5; the D gene is possibly TRBD1 (5 bases). The CDR3 is 17 residues long. V shed 0 bases and J shed 2 bases, with 14 bases lying between them. Germline CDR1 reads ENHRY; CDR2 reads SYGVKD. DNA for the CDR3: TGTGCCATCAGTGAGTCCTGGAGGGACTCGGGCAATCAGCCCCAGCATTTT. Its translation: CAISESWRDSGNQPQHF.

The rearrangement joins TRBV7-3 to TRBJ2-1, with TRBD1 matching over 12 bases. The junction had 1 base not matched to a gene; V was cut back by 4 bases and J by 0 bases. Germline CDR1 is SGHTA and CDR2 is FQGTGA. This CDR3 is 16 amino acids long. The CDR3 nucleotides are TGTGCCAGCAGCTCGGGACAGGGGGCCTCCTACAATGAGCAGTTCTTC. Its protein is CASSSGQGASYNEQFF.

Sample share makes this clone large (0.1 to 1%). This chain connects TRBV4-1 to TRBJ1-2, with 12 bases lining up with TRBD1. The J segment lost 7 bases and the V segment lost 0 bases, leaving 9 bases of the junction unmatched. CDR1 is MGHRA and CDR2 is YSYEKL in the germline V gene. This CDR3 region has 17 residues. This CDR3 is CASSQDQGTGGASGYTF. The CDR3 coding sequence is TGCGCCAGCAGCCAAGATCAGGGGACAGGGGGCGCGAGTGGCTACACCTTC.

The chain combines TRBV7-6 with TRBJ2-1; a weak D match, TRBD2 (5 bases). Deletions cut 5 bases from V and 0 bases from J, with 11 bases between. The CDR3 has 15 amino acids. Germline V lookup: CDR1 SGHVS, CDR2 FNYEAQ. The CDR3 sequence is CASSPEAVSYNEQFF. The DNA of the CDR3 is TGTGCCAGCAGCCCGGAGGCGGTCTCCTACAATGAGCAGTTCTTC.

This clone was observed a few times. The CDR3 DNA reads as TGTGCCAGCAGACCAGTTGGTCGCAATCAGCCCCAGCATTTT. As protein: CASRPVGRNQPQHF. The chain carries TRBV6-5 and TRBJ1-5; no clear D gene. CDR3 size: 14 residues. Trimming took off 6 bases at V and 2 bases at J, with 11 bases between the two ends. Germline lookup yields CDR1 MNHEY and CDR2 SVGAGI.

The rearrangement links TRBV13 to TRBJ1-5, with D possibly matching TRBD1 (5 bases). CDR3 length: 15 residues. V lost 5 bases and J 5 bases, leaving 16 bases between the germline ends. In germline, CDR1 is PRHDT, CDR2 FYEKMQ (reference sequence). The CDR3 region has the DNA TGTGCCAGCAGCCGAGGGACGGATGCCGATCAGCCCCAGCATTTT. Protein product: CASSRGTDADQPQHF.

The V call is TRBV9, the J call TRBJ2-5, with D possibly being TRBD2 (5 bases). This CDR3 contains 14 residues. V lost 0 bases to trimming and J lost 7 bases, with 13 bases between them. Germline CDR1 is SGDLS and CDR2 is YYNGEE. As DNA, the CDR3 is TGTGCCAGCAGCGTAGGGCTAGCCAAGGGGACCCAGTACTTC. Its translation: CASSVGLAKGTQYF.

This clone was seen only once. The chain joins TRBV4-2 to TRBJ2-7; the D call may be TRBD1 or TRBD2 (5 bases each). This CDR3 comprises 15 residues. Trimming left V 1 base short and J 2 bases short, with 12 bases between. CDR1 is LGHNA and CDR2 is YNFKEQ in the germline V gene. CDR3 DNA sequence: TGTGCCAGCAGCCAAGGTCGGGACCGAGCCTACGAGCAGTACTTC. It is translated as CASSQGRDRAYEQYF.

The chain uses TRBV4-1 and TRBJ2-2, with 12 positions matching TRBD1. This CDR3 region has 15 residues. Germline-derived CDR1 and CDR2 are MGHRA and YSYEKL. With V trimmed by 6 bases and J by 7 bases, 6 bases remained unmatched. The CDR3: CASSWGQGANGELFF. The CDR3 region has the DNA TGCGCCAGCAGTTGGGGACAGGGGGCGAACGGGGAGCTGTTTTTT.

J is TRBJ1-4 and V is TRBV7-9; 8 bases line up with TRBD1. Germline CDR1 and CDR2: SEHNR and FQNEAQ (reference sequence). V was pared by 4 bases and J by 8 bases, with 6 bases of the junction left unmatched. CDR3 length equals 14 residues. For the CDR3, the DNA is TGTGCCAGCAGCTACGACAGGGGAAGGGAAAAACTGTTTTTT. Its protein is CASSYDRGREKLFF.

Only a few counts were recorded for this clone. This chain joins TRBV6-1 and TRBJ2-5; 11 nucleotides line up with TRBD2. Germline CDR1 and CDR2: MNHNS and SASEGT. The junction had 10 bases not matched to a gene; V was cut back by 2 bases and J by 2 bases. The CDR3 extends over 18 amino acids. CDR3 amino acids: CASSEWAFASGGQETQYF. Here the CDR3 DNA reads TGTGCCAGCAGTGAATGGGCGTTTGCTAGCGGGGGGCAAGAGACCCAGTACTTC.

The rearrangement uses TRBV4-3 and TRBJ2-5; 10 bases fit TRBD2. The J call is doubtful: the DNA matches TRBJ2-7 better. The CDR3 is made up of 16 amino acids. Germline CDR1 reads LGHNA; CDR2 reads YSLEER. The CDR3 loop is CASSQGVTSGPYEQYF. The CDR3 DNA sequence: TGCGCCAGCAGCCAAGGGGTGACTAGCGGGCCCTACGAGCAGTACTTC.

This clone was seen just once. The chain carries TRBV7-8 and TRBJ1-1; D uncertain. Germline V lookup: CDR1 SGHVS, CDR2 FQNEAQ. The CDR3 is 13 amino acids. Trimming removed 2 bases at V and 1 base at J, with 5 bases between. The CDR3 DNA is TGTGCCAGCAGCTTAACCGGGAACACTGAAGCTTTCTTT. This codes for CASSLTGNTEAFF.

The V and J genes are TRBV7-8 and TRBJ1-2, with 7 bases fitting TRBD1. The CDR3 extends over 15 amino acids. CDR1 and CDR2 (germline): SGHVS, FQNEAQ. Trimming took 2 bases from V and 9 from J; bases not matched to a gene: 12. The CDR3 coding sequence is TGTGCCAGCAGCTTATCGGGACAGCTATGGTCCAGCTACACCTTC. Translating it yields CASSLSGQLWSSYTF.

By share, this clone ranks as large. This chain connects TRBV27 to TRBJ1-2, with D tentatively TRBD1 (5 bases). V was pared by 5 bases and J by 8 bases, with 18 bases between. The CDR3 extends over 14 amino acids. The germline V gene has CDR1 MNHEY and CDR2 SMNVEV (reference sequence). The CDR3 region has the DNA TGTGCCAGCAGTCCTTCGGGACCTTTTCCGGGCTACACCTTC. Protein product: CASSPSGPFPGYTF.

The chain joins TRBV15 to TRBJ2-3; TRBD2 aligns across 7 bases. Germline trimming cut 0 bases from V and 2 bases from J; bases unmatched to any gene: 5. The length of the CDR3 is 16 residues. In germline, CDR1 is LNHNV, CDR2 YYDKDF (reference sequence). CDR3 sequence: CATSRERRGTTDTQYF. The DNA of the CDR3 is TGTGCCACCAGCAGAGAGAGGCGGGGGACCACAGATACGCAGTATTTT.